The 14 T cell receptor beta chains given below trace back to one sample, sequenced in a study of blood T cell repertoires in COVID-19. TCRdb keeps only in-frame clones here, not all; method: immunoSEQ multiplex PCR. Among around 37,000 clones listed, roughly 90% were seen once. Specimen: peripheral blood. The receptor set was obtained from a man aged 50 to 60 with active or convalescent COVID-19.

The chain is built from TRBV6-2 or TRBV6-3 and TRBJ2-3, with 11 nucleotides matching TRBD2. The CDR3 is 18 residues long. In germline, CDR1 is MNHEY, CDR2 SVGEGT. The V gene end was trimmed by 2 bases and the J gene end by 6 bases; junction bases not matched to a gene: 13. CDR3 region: CASSYRPLLAGVRDTQYF. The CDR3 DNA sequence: TGTGCCAGCAGTTACAGGCCCTTACTAGCGGGAGTACGTGATACGCAGTATTTT.

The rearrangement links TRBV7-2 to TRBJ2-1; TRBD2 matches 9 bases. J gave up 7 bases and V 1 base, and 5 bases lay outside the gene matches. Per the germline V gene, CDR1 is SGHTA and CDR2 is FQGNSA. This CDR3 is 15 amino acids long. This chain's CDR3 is CASSLVAGEGNEQFF. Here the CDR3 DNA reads TGTGCCAGCAGCTTAGTAGCGGGAGAGGGGAATGAGCAGTTCTTC. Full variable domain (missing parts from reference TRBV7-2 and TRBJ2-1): GAGVSQSPSNKVTEKGKDVELRCDPISGHTALYWYRQSLGQGLEFLIYFQGNSAPDKSGLPSDRFSAERTGGSVSTLTIQRTQQEDSAVYLCASSLVAGEGNEQFFGPGTRLTVL.

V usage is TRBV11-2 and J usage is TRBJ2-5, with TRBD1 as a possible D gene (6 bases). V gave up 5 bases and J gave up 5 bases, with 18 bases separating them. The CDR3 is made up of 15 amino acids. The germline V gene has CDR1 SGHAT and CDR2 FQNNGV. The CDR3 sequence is CASSPNVGTRETQYF. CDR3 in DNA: TGTGCCAGCAGCCCCAACGTGGGGACACGGGAGACCCAGTACTTC.

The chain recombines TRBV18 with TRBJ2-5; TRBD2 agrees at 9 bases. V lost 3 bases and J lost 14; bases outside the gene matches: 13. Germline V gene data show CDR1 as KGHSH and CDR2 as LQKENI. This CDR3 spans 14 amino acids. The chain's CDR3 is CASSPVAGDDRNYF. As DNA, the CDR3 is TGTGCCAGCTCACCTGTAGCGGGAGATGACCGCAATTACTTC.

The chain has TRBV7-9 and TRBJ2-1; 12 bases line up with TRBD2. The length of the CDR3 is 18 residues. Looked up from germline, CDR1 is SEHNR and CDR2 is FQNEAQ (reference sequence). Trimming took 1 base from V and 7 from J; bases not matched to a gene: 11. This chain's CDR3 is CASSLGPSGRAGRNEQFF. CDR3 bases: TGTGCCAGCAGCTTAGGCCCTAGCGGGAGGGCCGGGAGGAATGAGCAGTTCTTC.

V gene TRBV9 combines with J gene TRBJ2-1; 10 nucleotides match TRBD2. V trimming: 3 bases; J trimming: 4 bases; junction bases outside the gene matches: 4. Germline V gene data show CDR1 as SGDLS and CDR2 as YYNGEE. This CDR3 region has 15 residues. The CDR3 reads CASSGGLAPYNEQFF. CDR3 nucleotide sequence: TGTGCCAGCAGCGGGGGACTAGCGCCTTACAATGAGCAGTTCTTC.

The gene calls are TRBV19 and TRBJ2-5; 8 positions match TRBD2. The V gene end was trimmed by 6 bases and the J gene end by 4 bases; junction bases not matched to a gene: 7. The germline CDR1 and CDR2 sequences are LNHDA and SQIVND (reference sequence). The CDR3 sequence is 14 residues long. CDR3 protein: CASRNSGKLETQYF. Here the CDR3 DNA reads TGTGCCAGTAGAAATAGCGGGAAGTTAGAGACCCAGTACTTC.

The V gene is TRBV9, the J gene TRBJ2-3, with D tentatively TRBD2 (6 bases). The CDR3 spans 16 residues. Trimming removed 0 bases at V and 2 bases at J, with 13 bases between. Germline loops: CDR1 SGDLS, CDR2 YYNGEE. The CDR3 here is CASSVDGSGPTDTQYF. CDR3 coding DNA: TGTGCCAGCAGCGTAGACGGGAGTGGTCCCACAGATACGCAGTATTTT.

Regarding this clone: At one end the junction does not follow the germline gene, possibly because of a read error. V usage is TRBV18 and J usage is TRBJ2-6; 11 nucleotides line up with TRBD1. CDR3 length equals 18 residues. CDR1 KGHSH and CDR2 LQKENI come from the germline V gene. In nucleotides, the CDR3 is TGTGCCAGCTCCCCACCGGGACAGGGGGGAAATGGGGCCAACGTCCTGACTTTC. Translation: CASSPPGQGGNGANVLTF.

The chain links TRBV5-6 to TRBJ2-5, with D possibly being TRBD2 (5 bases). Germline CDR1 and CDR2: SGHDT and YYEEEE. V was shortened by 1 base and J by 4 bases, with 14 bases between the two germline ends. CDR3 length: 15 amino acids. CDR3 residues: CASSLLSGERETQYF. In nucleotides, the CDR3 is TGTGCCAGCAGCTTGCTTTCCGGGGAAAGAGAGACCCAGTACTTC. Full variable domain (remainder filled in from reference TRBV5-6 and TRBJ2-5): DAGVTQSPTHLIKTRGQQVTLRCSPKSGHDTVSWYQQALGQGPQFIFQYYEEEERQRGNFPDRFSGHQFPNYSSELNVNALLLGDSALYLCASSLLSGERETQYFGPGTRLLVL.

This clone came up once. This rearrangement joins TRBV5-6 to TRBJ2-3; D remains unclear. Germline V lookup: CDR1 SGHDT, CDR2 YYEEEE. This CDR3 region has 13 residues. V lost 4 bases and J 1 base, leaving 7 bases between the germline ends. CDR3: CASSPTGTDTQYF. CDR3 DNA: TGTGCCAGCAGCCCGACTGGCACAGATACGCAGTATTTT. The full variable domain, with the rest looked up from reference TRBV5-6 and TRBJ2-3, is DAGVTQSPTHLIKTRGQQVTLRCSPKSGHDTVSWYQQALGQGPQFIFQYYEEEERQRGNFPDRFSGHQFPNYSSELNVNALLLGDSALYLCASSPTGTDTQYFGPGTRLTVL.

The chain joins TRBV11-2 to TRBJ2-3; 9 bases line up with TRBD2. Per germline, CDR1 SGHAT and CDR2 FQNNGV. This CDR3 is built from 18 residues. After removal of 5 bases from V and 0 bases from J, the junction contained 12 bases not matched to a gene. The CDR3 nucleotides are TGTGCCAGCAGCCGCCCTCCGACGACTAGCGGAAGCACAGATACGCAGTATTTT. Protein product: CASSRPPTTSGSTDTQYF.

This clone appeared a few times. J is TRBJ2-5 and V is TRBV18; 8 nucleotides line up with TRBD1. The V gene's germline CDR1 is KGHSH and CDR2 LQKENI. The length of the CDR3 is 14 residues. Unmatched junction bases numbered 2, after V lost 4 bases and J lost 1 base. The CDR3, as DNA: TGTGCCAGCTCACGGACAGGGCTCCAAGAGACCCAGTACTTC. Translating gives CASSRTGLQETQYF.

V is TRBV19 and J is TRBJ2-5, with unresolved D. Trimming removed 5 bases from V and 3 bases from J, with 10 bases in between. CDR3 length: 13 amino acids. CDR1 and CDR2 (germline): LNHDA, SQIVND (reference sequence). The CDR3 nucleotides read TGTGCCAGTAGTCTCGGGTTGGAAGAGACCCAGTACTTC. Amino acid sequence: CASSLGLEETQYF.